One and the same sample provided the 29 T cell receptor beta chains below, sequenced in a study of T cells in Graves' hyperthyroidism and ophthalmopathy. RNA transcripts were the template for amplifying TCR beta CDR3 regions. With the HTBI primer set, the TCR CDR3 went through a first round of RT-PCR. MiXCR was run by TCRdb on the multiplex PCR reads, yielding one entry per CDR3 protein. Of under 600,000 distinct CDR3 sequences detected, around 16% appear once; the ten largest clones hold roughly 3.4%. The specimen was blood. All receptors come from a woman aged 40 to 50 with Graves' ophthalmopathy.

CDR3 sequence (DNA): TGCGCCAGCAGCGGCTCAGGGGCCCGGAGTGAAAAACTGTTTTTT. This translates into CASSGSGARSEKLFF. The chain carries TRBV5-1 and TRBJ1-4, with TRBD1 as a possible D gene (6 bases). V was trimmed by 4 bases and J by 7 bases, leaving 17 bases between them. Germline V gene lookup returns CDR1 SGHRS and CDR2 YFSETQ. This CDR3 has 15 residues.

J is TRBJ1-2 and V is TRBV7-9; no reliable D call. The germline CDR1 and CDR2 sequences are SEHNR and FQNEAQ (reference sequence). V was cut by 5 bases and J by 1 base, with 11 bases left in between. CDR3 length equals 14 residues. The CDR3 coding sequence is TGTGCCAGCAGCAAATTGGGCCTTAACTATGGCTACACCTTC. Its protein is CASSKLGLNYGYTF.

This clonotype was found a few times. The genes are TRBV7-8 and TRBJ2-7, with TRBD2 identical over 13 bases. The junction had 8 bases not matched to a gene; V was cut back by 0 bases and J by 6 bases. The CDR3 runs 17 residues. Germline V gene sequence: CDR1 SGHVS, CDR2 FQNEAQ. The DNA for the CDR3 is TGTGCCAGCAGCTTAGCTACACTAGCGGGAGGGCCCCTCGAGCAGTACTTC. It is translated as CASSLATLAGGPLEQYF.

This clonotype was counted many times. This chain joins TRBV11-2 and TRBJ2-1, with 10 bases identical to TRBD1. CDR1 and CDR2 (germline): SGHAT, FQNNGV. The J segment lost 6 bases and the V segment lost 4 bases, leaving 9 bases of the junction unmatched. CDR3 length equals 16 residues. The DNA for the CDR3 is TGTGCCAGCAGCTACAGGACAGGGGGGGTTCCCAATGAGCAGTTCTTC. It specifies CASSYRTGGVPNEQFF.

This clonotype was picked up a small number of times. The J gene is TRBJ1-1, the V gene TRBV29-1, with 9 nucleotides matching TRBD1. The length of the CDR3 is 13 residues. Trimming cost V 7 bases and J 6 bases; bases outside gene matches: 9. Germline V gene data show CDR1 as SQVTM and CDR2 as ANQGSEA. CDR3: CSARTGEGSEAFF. The CDR3 coding sequence is TGCAGCGCCCGGACAGGGGAAGGTTCTGAAGCTTTCTTT. Combining the CDR3 with reference TRBV29-1 and TRBJ1-1 gives the whole variable domain SAVISQKPSRDICQRGTSLTIQCQVDSQVTMMFWYRQQPGQSLTLIATANQGSEATYESGFVIDKFPISRPNLTFSTLTVSNMSPEDSSIYLCSARTGEGSEAFFGQGTRLTVV.

This clonotype was counted a few times. This chain uses TRBV12-3 or TRBV12-4 with TRBJ2-5; 8 nucleotides line up with TRBD1. This CDR3 is 15 amino acids long. Trimming took 1 base from V and 1 from J; bases not matched to a gene: 2. The CDR3 coding sequence is TGTGCCAGCAGTTTAGGACAGGGGACCCAAGAGACCCAGTACTTC. Protein product: CASSLGQGTQETQYF.

This rearrangement joins TRBV10-2 to TRBJ2-5; D perhaps matches TRBD1 (5 bases). Germline V lookup: CDR1 WSHSY, CDR2 SAAADI. V shed 6 bases and J shed 5 bases, with 13 bases lying between them. This CDR3 is built from 13 residues. CDR3 coding DNA: TGCGCCAGCAGGGCCCCAGGGCTCGAGACCCAGTACTTC. Translated, it gives CASRAPGLETQYF.

The sample holds many counts of this clonotype. The V gene is TRBV11-2, the J gene TRBJ2-7; 9 bases fit TRBD2. Trimming removed 5 bases from V and 1 base from J; junction bases left unmatched: 9. Germline CDR1 reads SGHAT; CDR2 reads FQNNGV. The CDR3 length is 16 residues. CDR3 sequence: CASSPLGAGGSYEQYF. The DNA of the CDR3 is TGTGCCAGCAGCCCCCTGGGAGCGGGGGGTTCCTACGAGCAGTACTTC.

This clonotype was counted between two and nine times. The J gene is TRBJ2-7, the V gene TRBV3-1, with 7 nucleotides matching TRBD1. This CDR3 region has 14 residues. Germline values: CDR1 LGHDT, CDR2 YNNKEL (reference sequence). Trimming removed 2 bases from V and 3 bases from J; junction bases left unmatched: 4. The CDR3 region has the DNA TGTGCCAGCAGCCAAAAAGGGACAGACTACGAGCAGTACTTC. It codes for CASSQKGTDYEQYF.

The sample holds one count of this clonotype. The chain recombines TRBV5-1 with TRBJ2-1; D tentatively reads TRBD1 or TRBD2 (5 bases each). CDR3 length: 15 amino acids. The ends were cut back, 1 base at V and 0 bases at J, with 8 bases in the middle. Germline V gives CDR1 SGHRS, CDR2 YFSETQ. The CDR3 here is CASSLFGGSYNEQFF. In DNA form, the CDR3 reads TGCGCCAGCAGCTTGTTTGGGGGCTCCTACAATGAGCAGTTCTTC. The full variable domain, its missing parts supplied by reference TRBV5-1 and TRBJ2-1, is KAGVTQTPRYLIKTRGQQVTLSCSPISGHRSVSWYQQTPGQGLQFLFEYFSETQRNKGNFPGRFSGRQFSNSRSEMNVSTLELGDSALYLCASSLFGGSYNEQFFGPGTRLTVL.

V is TRBV24-1 and J is TRBJ1-5; the D is unclear. Germline-derived CDR1 and CDR2 are KGHDR and SFDVKD. Deletions cut 2 bases from V and 9 bases from J, with 13 bases between. This CDR3 comprises 14 residues. In DNA, the CDR3 is TGTGCCACCAGTGATTCAGGTTACCTGGCGCCCCAGCATTTT. As protein: CATSDSGYLAPQHF.

In regard to this clonotype: Just one base apart from a much larger clone, this may be a read error. This chain connects TRBV5-1 to TRBJ2-1; perhaps D is TRBD1 or TRBD2 (5 bases each). The germline CDR1 and CDR2 sequences are SGHRS and YFSETQ. The V gene lost 5 bases and the J gene lost 10 bases, with 25 bases spanning the gap. The CDR3 spans 16 residues. CDR3 nucleotide sequence: TGCGCCAGCAGTTCGACTCCGGGACCCGGTTTGGACGAGCAGTTCTTC. Amino acids: CASSSTPGPGLDEQFF.

The chain couples TRBV20-1 to TRBJ1-2; 8 nucleotides line up with TRBD1. Trimming at V came to 3 bases and at J to 10 bases, leaving 10 bases not matched to a gene. Per germline, CDR1 DFQATT and CDR2 SNEGSKA (reference sequence). The CDR3 contains 13 residues. The CDR3 DNA follows: TGCAGTGCTAGTGACAGGGGTCTAAATTACTACACCTTC. This encodes CSASDRGLNYYTF.

This clonotype was seen at least ten times. The CDR3 nucleotides are TGTGCCAGCAGTTACCCTTATAGCGGTTCCAGCACAGATACGCAGTATTTT. The encoded protein is CASSYPYSGSSTDTQYF. The chain combines TRBV6-6 with TRBJ2-3; D possibly corresponds to TRBD2 (6 bases). Trimming took off 2 bases at V and 0 bases at J, with 15 bases between the two ends. This CDR3 region has 17 residues. Germline CDR1 MNHNY, CDR2 SVGAGI (reference sequence).

V gene TRBV29-1 combines with J gene TRBJ1-1, with D maybe TRBD1 (5 bases). The germline V and J ends were trimmed by 2 bases and 6 bases, with 13 bases remaining between them. The CDR3 covers 13 residues. Germline V gene data show CDR1 as SQVTM and CDR2 as ANQGSEA. CDR3 in DNA: TGCAGCGTTGAATATATGAGGGACGCTGAAGCTTTCTTT. Amino acids: CSVEYMRDAEAFF.

In the case of this clonotype: The junction shows a germline mismatch at one end, possibly a read error. The V call is TRBV6-1, the J call TRBJ2-2; 8 nucleotides match TRBD1. Looked up from germline, CDR1 is MNHNS and CDR2 is SASEGT. The CDR3 contains 14 residues. The CDR3 protein is CTSRPRTGTGELFF. CDR3 sequence (DNA): TGTACCAGCAGACCAAGGACAGGGACCGGGGAGCTGTTTTTT.

The chain joins TRBV5-6 to TRBJ2-5; D is tentatively TRBD1 or TRBD2 (5 bases each). Germline lookup yields CDR1 SGHDT and CDR2 YYEEEE. CDR3 size: 17 residues. V lost 4 bases and J 5 bases, leaving 24 bases between the germline ends. The CDR3 nucleotides read TGTGCCAGCAGCCGGAACAGGCCTCGGGGTCGGCGGGAGACCCAGTACTTC. It translates to CASSRNRPRGRRETQYF.

This clonotype was picked up many times. V gene TRBV6-1 combines with J gene TRBJ1-1; 8 nucleotides align to TRBD1. The CDR3 is 16 amino acids. The germline gives CDR1 MNHNS, CDR2 SASEGT. With 9 bases clipped from V and 8 bases from J, the junction kept 20 bases outside the gene matches. The CDR3 DNA reads TGTGCCAGTACCATACTTCAGGGGGCAAGGCTTGGGGAAGCTTTCTTT. This translates into CASTILQGARLGEAFF.

This clonotype was counted at least ten times. This chain links TRBV3-1 with TRBJ1-1; tentatively, D is TRBD1 (5 bases). Germline CDR1 LGHDT, CDR2 YNNKEL (reference sequence). The CDR3 loop spans 13 amino acids. Trimming removed 1 base from V and 11 bases from J, with 14 bases in between. The CDR3 nucleotides read TGTGCCAGCAGCCAAGTACCCGACAGTGAGGCTTTCTTT. Encoded protein: CASSQVPDSEAFF.

This rearrangement joins TRBV2 to TRBJ1-1; 8 nucleotides align to TRBD1. The J segment lost 1 base and the V segment lost 7 bases, leaving 5 bases of the junction unmatched. Germline V gene data show CDR1 as SNHLY and CDR2 as FYNNEI. The CDR3 has 14 residues. The chain's CDR3 is CASNQQGGNTEAFF. The CDR3 DNA is TGTGCCAGCAATCAACAGGGGGGGAACACTGAAGCTTTCTTT.

This clonotype has a count of ten or more. The chain couples TRBV5-5 to TRBJ2-1; TRBD1 is a possible D gene (5 bases). Germline CDR1 is SGHKS and CDR2 is YYEKEE (reference sequence). The CDR3 sequence is 16 residues long. The V end was cut by 4 bases, the J end by 7 bases, with 21 bases between. CDR3: CASSPARQPNLNEQFF. CDR3 bases: TGTGCCAGCAGCCCAGCCAGACAGCCAAACCTAAATGAGCAGTTCTTC.

This clonotype was seen repeatedly, ten times or more. J is TRBJ2-3 and V is TRBV6-1, with 12 bases that match TRBD2. CDR3 length equals 15 residues. Trimming at V came to 5 bases and at J to 4 bases, leaving 4 bases not matched to a gene. From germline, CDR1 is MNHNS and CDR2 SASEGT. Here the CDR3 reads CASSRLAGAADTQYF. The CDR3 DNA sequence: TGTGCCAGCAGTCGACTAGCGGGAGCGGCAGATACGCAGTATTTT.

The sample holds many counts of this clonotype. This CDR3 reads CASSYDRPETGGGYEQYF. In DNA, the CDR3 is TGTGCCAGCAGTTACGATAGGCCCGAAACAGGGGGCGGCTACGAGCAGTACTTC. The J gene is TRBJ2-7, the V gene TRBV6-6, with 9 bases aligning to TRBD1. V dropped 2 bases and J dropped 3; count of bases not matched to a gene: 14. Germline V gives CDR1 MNHNY, CDR2 SVGAGI (reference sequence). CDR3 length equals 18 residues.

The chain couples TRBV20-1 to TRBJ2-5; 10 bases align to TRBD2. J was trimmed by 6 bases and V by 5 bases; bases with no gene match: 9. This CDR3 comprises 14 residues. Germline CDR1 DFQATT, CDR2 SNEGSKA (reference sequence). The CDR3 loop is CSALPTAGGKTQYF. CDR3 coding DNA: TGCAGTGCTTTACCCACAGCGGGAGGGAAGACCCAGTACTTC.

This clonotype was counted a few times. This rearrangement joins TRBV5-1 to TRBJ2-2, with 7 bases lining up with TRBD1. The V segment lost 10 bases and the J segment 7 bases; nucleotides outside the gene matches: 7. The germline CDR1 and CDR2 sequences are SGHRS and YFSETQ. The CDR3 has 12 residues. This chain's CDR3 is CASTGLNGELFF. CDR3 in DNA: TGCGCCTCGACAGGGTTGAACGGGGAGCTGTTTTTT.

This clonotype appeared a few times. The V and J genes are TRBV7-9 and TRBJ2-5; D could derive from TRBD1 or TRBD2 (5 bases each). Germline V gene lookup returns CDR1 SEHNR and CDR2 FQNEAQ (reference sequence). The CDR3 totals 15 residues. V was shortened by 5 bases and J by 5 bases, with 18 bases between the two germline ends. The CDR3 coding sequence is TGTGCCAGCAGCCTCTTTGGGGGAACCCTGGAGACCCAGTACTTC. Its translation is CASSLFGGTLETQYF.

This clonotype has a single count. This could be a read error, since a much larger clone is one nucleotide away. This CDR3 fails to terminate in the conserved phenylalanine or tryptophan, so it likely reflects a read error. The rearrangement uses TRBV12-3 or TRBV12-4 and TRBJ2-5; D gene uncertain. CDR3 length: 15 amino acids. V was shortened by 5 bases and J by 5 bases, with 18 bases between the two germline ends. CDR3 coding DNA: TGTGCCAGCAGTCCCCGGGCAGCCCAAGGGGAGACCCAGTACCTC. This gives the protein CASSPRAAQGETQYL.

This clonotype was observed a handful of times. The chain is built from TRBV12-3 or TRBV12-4 and TRBJ2-1; either TRBD1 or TRBD2 may supply D (5 bases each). The V and J ends lost 3 bases and 6 bases respectively, with 15 bases between them. The CDR3 is made up of 15 amino acids. The CDR3 protein is CASSFNPGGGNEQFF. CDR3 in DNA: TGTGCCAGCAGTTTTAACCCCGGTGGGGGCAATGAGCAGTTCTTC.

Concerning this clonotype itself: A junction end diverges from the germline sequence, so it may reflect a read error. V usage is TRBV4-1 and J usage is TRBJ2-3; D is possibly TRBD1 or TRBD2 (5 bases each). CDR1 and CDR2 from the germline V gene are MGHRA and YSYEKL. The CDR3 is 15 amino acids. The CDR3 DNA follows: TGCGCCAGCAGCCAAGGCTGGGGGTCCACAGATATGCAGTATTTT. Translating it yields CASSQGWGSTDMQYF.